This TCR beta chain was observed in a study of cytomegalovirus exposure and HLA in healthy donors. Whole-study results and caveats: Analysis was carried out at a later point, and it linked a missense DCLRE1C variant to TCR beta V- and J-gene trimming. Cytomegalovirus-associated TCR beta chains were listed, numbering 150 to 200. An observed cluster of highly shared sequence variants was recorded as a likely sequencing artifact. Most of the TCR beta V segments (in an earlier analysis) were productive either about 87% or about 30% of the time.

Primers for the PCR totalled 60 Vbeta and 13 Jbeta. Clones were read by immunoSEQ multiplex PCR, and TCRdb kept only the in-frame ones, dropping some. The sample contains 95,000 to 150,000 clones, approximately 78% of which appear only once. V lost 10 bases, J lost 7 bases, and 13 bases stayed unmatched. The CDR3 totals 16 residues. Germline V gene sequence: CDR1 SNHLY, CDR2 FYNNEI. On this clone: Its antigen remains unknown.

This chain links TRBV2 with TRBJ1-6; 10 nucleotides agree with TRBD1. The material sequenced was PBMCs. The sequence was collected from a woman in her forties in good health and CMV-seropositive. The CDR3 loop reads CATRPGTGVVNSPLHF. The CDR3 DNA reads as TGTGCCACTCGCCCCGGGACAGGGGTCGTAAATTCACCCCTCCACTTT.